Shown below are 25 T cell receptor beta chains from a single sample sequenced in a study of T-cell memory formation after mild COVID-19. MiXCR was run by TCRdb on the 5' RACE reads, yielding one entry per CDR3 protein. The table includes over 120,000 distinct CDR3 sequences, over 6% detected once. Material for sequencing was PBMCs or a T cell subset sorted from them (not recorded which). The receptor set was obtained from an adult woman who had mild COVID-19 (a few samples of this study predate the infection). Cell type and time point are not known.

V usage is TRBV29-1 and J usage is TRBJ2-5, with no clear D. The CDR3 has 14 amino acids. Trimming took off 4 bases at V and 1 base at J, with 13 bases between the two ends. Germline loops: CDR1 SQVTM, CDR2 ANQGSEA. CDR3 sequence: CSVVGRQTQETQYF. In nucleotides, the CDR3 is TGCAGCGTTGTCGGGCGGCAGACCCAAGAGACCCAGTACTTC.

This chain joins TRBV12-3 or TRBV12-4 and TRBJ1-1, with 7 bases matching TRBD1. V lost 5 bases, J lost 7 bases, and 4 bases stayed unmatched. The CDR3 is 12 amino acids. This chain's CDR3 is CASSLRDSEAFF. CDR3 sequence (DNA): TGTGCCAGCAGTCTACGGGACAGTGAAGCTTTCTTT.

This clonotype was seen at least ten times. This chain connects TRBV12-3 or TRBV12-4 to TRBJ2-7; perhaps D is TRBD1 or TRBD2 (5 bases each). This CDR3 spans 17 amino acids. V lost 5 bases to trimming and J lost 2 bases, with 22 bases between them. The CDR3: CASSPPSSGTKTYEQYF. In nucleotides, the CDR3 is TGTGCCAGCAGTCCGCCGTCGTCCGGGACCAAAACCTACGAGCAGTACTTC.

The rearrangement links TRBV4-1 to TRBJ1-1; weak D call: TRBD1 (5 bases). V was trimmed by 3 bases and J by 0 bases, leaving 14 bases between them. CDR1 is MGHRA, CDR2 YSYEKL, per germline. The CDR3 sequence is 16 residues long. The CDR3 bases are TGCGCCAGCAGCCAGACCGACAGTGCCATGAACACTGAAGCTTTCTTT. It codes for CASSQTDSAMNTEAFF.

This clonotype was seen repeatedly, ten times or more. CDR3 sequence reads: CASSFRRGASEQFF. CDR3 in DNA: TGTGCCAGCAGCTTCAGGCGGGGGGCAAGTGAGCAGTTCTTC. V is TRBV11-2 and J is TRBJ2-1; 8 bases are a match to TRBD2. V gave up 3 bases and J gave up 9 bases; unmatched junction bases: 7. The CDR3 length is 14 residues. Germline assignment: CDR1 SGHAT and CDR2 FQNNGV.

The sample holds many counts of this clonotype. The CDR3 nucleotides read TGCAGCGTATCGGGGAGGGGTCCCCAAGAGACCCAGTACTTC. As protein: CSVSGRGPQETQYF. The gene calls are TRBV29-1 and TRBJ2-5; 7 bases align to TRBD2. Per the germline V gene, CDR1 is SQVTM and CDR2 is ANQGSEA. The CDR3 consists of 14 residues. V dropped 6 bases and J dropped 1; count of bases not matched to a gene: 8.

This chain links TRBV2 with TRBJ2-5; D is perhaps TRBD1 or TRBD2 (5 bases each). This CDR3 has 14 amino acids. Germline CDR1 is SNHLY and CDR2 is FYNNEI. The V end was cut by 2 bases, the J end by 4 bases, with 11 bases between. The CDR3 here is CASSELGVGETQYF. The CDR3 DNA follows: TGTGCCAGCAGTGAATTGGGGGTTGGAGAGACCCAGTACTTC.

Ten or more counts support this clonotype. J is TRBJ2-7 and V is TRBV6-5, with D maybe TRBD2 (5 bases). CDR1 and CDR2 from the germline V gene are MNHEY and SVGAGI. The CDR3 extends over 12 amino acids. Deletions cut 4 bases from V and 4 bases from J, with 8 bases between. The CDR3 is CASSLPGYEQYF. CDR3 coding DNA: TGTGCCAGCAGTTTACCGGGGTACGAGCAGTACTTC.

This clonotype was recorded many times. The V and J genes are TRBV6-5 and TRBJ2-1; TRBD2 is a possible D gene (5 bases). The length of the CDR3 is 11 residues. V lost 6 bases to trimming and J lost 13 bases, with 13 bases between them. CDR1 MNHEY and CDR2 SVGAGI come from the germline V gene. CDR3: CASSPGVGQFF. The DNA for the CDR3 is TGTGCCAGCAGCCCCGGGGTTGGCCAGTTCTTC.

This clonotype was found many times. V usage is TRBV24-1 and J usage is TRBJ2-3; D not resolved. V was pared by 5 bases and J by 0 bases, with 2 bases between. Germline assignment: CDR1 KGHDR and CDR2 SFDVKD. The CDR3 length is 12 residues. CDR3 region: CATSGSTDTQYF. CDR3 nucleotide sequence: TGTGCCACCAGTGGGAGCACAGATACGCAGTATTTT.

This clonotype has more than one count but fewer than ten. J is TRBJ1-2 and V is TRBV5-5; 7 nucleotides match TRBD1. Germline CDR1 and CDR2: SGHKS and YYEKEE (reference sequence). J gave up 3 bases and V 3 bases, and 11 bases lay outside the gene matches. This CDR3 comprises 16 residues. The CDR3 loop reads CASSSAPQGRDYGYTF. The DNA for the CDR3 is TGTGCCAGCAGCTCAGCACCACAGGGGAGGGACTATGGCTACACCTTC. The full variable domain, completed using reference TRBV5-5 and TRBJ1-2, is DAGVTQSPTHLIKTRGQQVTLRCSPISGHKSVSWYQQVLGQGPQFIFQYYEKEERGRGNFPDRFSARQFPNYSSELNVNALLLGDSALYLCASSSAPQGRDYGYTFGSGTRLTVV.

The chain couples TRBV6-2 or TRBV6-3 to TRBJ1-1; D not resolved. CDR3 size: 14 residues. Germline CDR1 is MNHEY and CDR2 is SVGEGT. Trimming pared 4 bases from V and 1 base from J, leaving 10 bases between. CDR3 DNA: TGTGCCAGCAGTTTCCTAAGTAGGAACACTGAAGCTTTCTTT. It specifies CASSFLSRNTEAFF.

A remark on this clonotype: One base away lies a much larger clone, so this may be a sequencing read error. Here the CDR3 reads CATSGVSNQPKHF. The CDR3, as DNA: TGTGCCACCAGTGGAGTTAGCAATCAGCCCAAGCATTTT. The rearrangement uses TRBV24-1 and TRBJ1-5; D is undetermined. CDR1 and CDR2 (germline): KGHDR, SFDVKD. The CDR3 is 13 residues long.

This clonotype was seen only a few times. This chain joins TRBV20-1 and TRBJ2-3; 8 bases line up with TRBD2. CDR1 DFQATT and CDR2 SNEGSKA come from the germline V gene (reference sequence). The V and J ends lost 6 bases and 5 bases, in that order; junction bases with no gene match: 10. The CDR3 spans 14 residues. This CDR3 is CSARGSGSKDTQYF. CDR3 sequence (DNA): TGCAGTGCCCGGGGCAGCGGGAGTAAAGATACGCAGTATTTT.

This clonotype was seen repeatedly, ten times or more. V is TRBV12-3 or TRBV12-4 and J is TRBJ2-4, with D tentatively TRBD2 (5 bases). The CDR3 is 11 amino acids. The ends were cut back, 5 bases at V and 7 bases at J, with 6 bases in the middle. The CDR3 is CASSRGNIQYF. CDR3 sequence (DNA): TGTGCCAGCAGTAGAGGGAACATTCAGTACTTC.

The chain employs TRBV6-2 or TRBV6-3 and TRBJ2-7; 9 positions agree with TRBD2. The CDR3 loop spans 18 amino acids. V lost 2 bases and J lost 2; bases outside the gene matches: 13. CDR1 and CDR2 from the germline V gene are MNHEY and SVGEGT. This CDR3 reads CASSYRYVASGKTYEQYF. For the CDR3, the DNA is TGTGCCAGCAGTTACCGATACGTGGCTAGCGGGAAAACCTACGAGCAGTACTTC.

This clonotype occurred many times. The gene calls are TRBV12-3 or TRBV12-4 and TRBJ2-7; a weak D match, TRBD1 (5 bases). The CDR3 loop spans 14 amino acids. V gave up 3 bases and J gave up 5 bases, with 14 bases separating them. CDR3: CASSLAGRGNEQYF. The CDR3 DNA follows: TGTGCCAGCAGTTTGGCCGGTAGGGGCAACGAGCAGTACTTC.

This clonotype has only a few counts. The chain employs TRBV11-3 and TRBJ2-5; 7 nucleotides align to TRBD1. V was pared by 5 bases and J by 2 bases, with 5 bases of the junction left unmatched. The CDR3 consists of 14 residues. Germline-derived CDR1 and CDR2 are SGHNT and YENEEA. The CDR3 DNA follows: TGTGCCAGCAGCCCGACAGGGCCACAAGAGACCCAGTACTTC. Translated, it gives CASSPTGPQETQYF.

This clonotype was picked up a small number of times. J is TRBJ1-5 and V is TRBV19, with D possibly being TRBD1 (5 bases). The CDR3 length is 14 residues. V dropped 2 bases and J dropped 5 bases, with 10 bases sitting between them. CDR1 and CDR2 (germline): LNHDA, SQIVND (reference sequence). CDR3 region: CASSIRGFDQPQHF. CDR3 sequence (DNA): TGTGCCAGTAGTATAAGGGGATTTGATCAGCCCCAGCATTTT. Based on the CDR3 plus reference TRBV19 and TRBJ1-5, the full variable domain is DGGITQSPKYLFRKEGQNVTLSCEQNLNHDAMYWYRQDPGQGLRLIYYSQIVNDFQKGDIAEGYSVSREKKESFPLTVTSAQKNPTAFYLCASSIRGFDQPQHFGDGTRLSIL.

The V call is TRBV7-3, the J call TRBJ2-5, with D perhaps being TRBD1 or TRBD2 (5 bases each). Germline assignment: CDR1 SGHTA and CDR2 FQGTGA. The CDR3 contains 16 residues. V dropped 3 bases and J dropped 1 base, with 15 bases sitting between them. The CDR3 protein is CASSFSGTGTQETQYF. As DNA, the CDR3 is TGTGCCAGCAGCTTTTCAGGGACGGGAACCCAAGAGACCCAGTACTTC.

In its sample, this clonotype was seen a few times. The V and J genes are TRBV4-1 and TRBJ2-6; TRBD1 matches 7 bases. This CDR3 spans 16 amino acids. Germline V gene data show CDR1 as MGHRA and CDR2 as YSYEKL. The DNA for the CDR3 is TGCGCTACACGGGACAGTAGCTACTCTGGGGCCAACGTCCTGACTTTC. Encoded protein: CATRDSSYSGANVLTF.

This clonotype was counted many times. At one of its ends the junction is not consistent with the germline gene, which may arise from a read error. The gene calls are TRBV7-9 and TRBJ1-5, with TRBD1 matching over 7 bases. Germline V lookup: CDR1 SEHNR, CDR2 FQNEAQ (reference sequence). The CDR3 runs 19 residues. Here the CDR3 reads CASTLWGQRGIYSNQPQHF. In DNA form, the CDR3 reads TGTGCCAGCACCTTATGGGGACAGAGAGGGATATATAGCAATCAGCCCCAGCATTTT.

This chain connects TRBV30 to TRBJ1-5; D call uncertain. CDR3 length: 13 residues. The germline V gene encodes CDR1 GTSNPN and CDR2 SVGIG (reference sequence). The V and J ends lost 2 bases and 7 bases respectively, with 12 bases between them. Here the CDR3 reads CAWSPSLRQPQHF. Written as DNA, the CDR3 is TGTGCCTGGAGTCCCAGTCTGAGGCAGCCCCAGCATTTT.

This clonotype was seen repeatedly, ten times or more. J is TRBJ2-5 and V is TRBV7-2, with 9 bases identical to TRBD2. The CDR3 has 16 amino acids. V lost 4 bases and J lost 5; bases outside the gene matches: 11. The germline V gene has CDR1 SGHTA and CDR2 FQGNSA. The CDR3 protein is CASSWPRGGAMETQYF. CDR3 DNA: TGTGCCAGCAGCTGGCCGCGGGGGGGAGCTATGGAGACCCAGTACTTC.

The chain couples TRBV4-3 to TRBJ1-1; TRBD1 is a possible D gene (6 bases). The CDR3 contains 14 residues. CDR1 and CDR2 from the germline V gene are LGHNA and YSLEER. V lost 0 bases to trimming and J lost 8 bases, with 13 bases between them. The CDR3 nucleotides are TGCGCCAGCAGCCAAGATTTCGGCGGGACAGAAGCTTTCTTT. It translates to CASSQDFGGTEAFF.